Listed here are 31 T cell receptor beta chains from one sample, sequenced in a study of cytomegalovirus exposure and HLA in healthy donors. Method: immunoSEQ multiplex PCR; TCRdb's copy keeps in-frame clones and lacks some. The data contain tens of thousands of clones, under 95% of them singletons. Sample: PBMCs. These receptors all stem from a man aged 18 to 30 in good health and CMV-seronegative.

The chain is built from TRBV14 and TRBJ2-7; 7 bases fit TRBD1. This CDR3 has 15 amino acids. V was clipped by 1 base and J by 3 bases; unmatched bases: 6. Germline CDR1 SGHDN, CDR2 FVKESK. This CDR3 reads CASSQARDSFYEQYF. Here the CDR3 DNA reads TGTGCCAGCAGCCAAGCCCGGGACAGTTTCTACGAGCAGTACTTC.

CDR3 amino acids: CASSPNGGANEQFF. In nucleotides, the CDR3 is TGTGCCAGCAGCCCCAATGGTGGAGCGAATGAGCAGTTCTTC. The V call is TRBV11-3, the J call TRBJ2-1, with unresolved D. The CDR3 contains 14 residues. Germline V gene sequence: CDR1 SGHNT, CDR2 YENEEA. V was cut by 5 bases and J by 7 bases, with 15 bases left in between.

This chain uses TRBV4-1 with TRBJ2-7; 7 bases agree with TRBD2. V shed 0 bases, J shed 3 bases, and the junction held 8 bases outside the gene matches. The CDR3 length is 16 residues. CDR1 and CDR2 from the germline V gene are MGHRA and YSYEKL. CDR3 nucleotide sequence: TGCGCCAGCAGCCAAGAAGGCCCAGCGGGGAGCTACGAGCAGTACTTC. The encoded protein is CASSQEGPAGSYEQYF.

The chain has TRBV5-1 and TRBJ2-4, with TRBD2 identical over 7 bases. Germline assignment: CDR1 SGHRS and CDR2 YFSETQ. The CDR3 runs 15 residues. V was pared by 2 bases and J by 4 bases, with 6 bases of the junction left unmatched. Here the CDR3 reads CASSFRGRVKNIQYF. In DNA form, the CDR3 reads TGCGCCAGCAGCTTTCGCGGGAGAGTTAAAAACATTCAGTACTTC.

This chain uses TRBV19 with TRBJ2-2, with D perhaps matching TRBD2 (7 bases). This CDR3 is built from 14 residues. CDR1 is LNHDA, CDR2 SQIVND, per germline (reference sequence). Deletions cut 1 base from V and 7 bases from J, with 10 bases between. The CDR3 reads CASSIVGGLGELFF. The CDR3 region has the DNA TGTGCCAGTAGTATAGTGGGGGGGCTCGGGGAGCTGTTTTTT.

The rearrangement uses TRBV9 and TRBJ2-1; 11 bases match TRBD2. The CDR3 spans 15 residues. Trimming cost V 4 bases and J 5 bases; bases outside gene matches: 5. Germline assignment: CDR1 SGDLS and CDR2 YYNGEE. The CDR3 DNA is TGTGCCAGCAGCCCCTCGGGACTAGCGGACAATGAGCAGTTCTTC. Translation: CASSPSGLADNEQFF.

The CDR3 is CASSSFSGTYEQYF. CDR3 bases: TGTGCCAGCAGCTCTTTTAGCGGAACCTACGAGCAGTACTTC. This chain joins TRBV11-2 and TRBJ2-7; TRBD2 is a possible D gene (6 bases). Germline V gene sequence: CDR1 SGHAT, CDR2 FQNNGV. Trimming pared 4 bases from V and 2 bases from J, leaving 12 bases between. The CDR3 length is 14 residues.

This chain uses TRBV7-9 with TRBJ2-3; D is possibly TRBD1 (6 bases). The CDR3 covers 15 residues. Germline V gives CDR1 SEHNR, CDR2 FQNEAQ (reference sequence). Trimming removed 5 bases from V and 1 base from J, with 13 bases in between. The DNA for the CDR3 is TGTGCCAGCAGCCCGAGCCCAGGGGGCACAGATACGCAGTATTTT. Amino acid sequence: CASSPSPGGTDTQYF.

CDR3 sequence (DNA): TGTGCCAGCAGCTTACAGGGGGAGGCTGAAGCTTTCTTT. This codes for CASSLQGEAEAFF. The rearrangement links TRBV7-9 to TRBJ1-1, with 7 bases lining up with TRBD1. The germline CDR1 and CDR2 sequences are SEHNR and FQNEAQ (reference sequence). The CDR3 sequence is 13 residues long. The V segment lost 2 bases and the J segment 6 bases; nucleotides outside the gene matches: 3.

V usage is TRBV6-4 and J usage is TRBJ2-7, with a weak D call TRBD1 (5 bases). The V gene lost 2 bases and the J gene lost 3 bases, with 14 bases spanning the gap. In germline, CDR1 is MRHNA, CDR2 SNTAGT. The CDR3 spans 15 residues. The CDR3 reads CASSDVAGSHYEQYF. DNA of the CDR3: TGTGCCAGCAGTGACGTCGCAGGGTCACACTACGAGCAGTACTTC.

The V and J genes are TRBV30 and TRBJ2-5; 8 nucleotides line up with TRBD2. The CDR3 sequence is 14 residues long. CDR1 GTSNPN and CDR2 SVGIG come from the germline V gene (reference sequence). V lost 7 bases to trimming and J lost 2 bases; unmatched junction nucleotides: 9. The CDR3 DNA is TGTGCCTTGAATCTAGCGGGCCCTCAAGAGACCCAGTACTTC. Translated: CALNLAGPQETQYF.

This chain joins TRBV4-3 and TRBJ2-3; 8 nucleotides line up with TRBD2. Germline V gives CDR1 LGHNA, CDR2 YSLEER. The CDR3 extends over 19 amino acids. The V and J ends lost 0 bases and 1 base, in that order; junction bases with no gene match: 12. In nucleotides, the CDR3 is TGCGCCAGCAGCCAAGATTGGTCCGGACTAGCCGCGGGCACAGATACGCAGTATTTT. Amino acid sequence: CASSQDWSGLAAGTDTQYF.

The gene calls are TRBV6-5 and TRBJ1-1; D is unclear. V dropped 7 bases and J dropped 0 bases, with 9 bases sitting between them. This CDR3 has 13 residues. Per germline, CDR1 MNHEY and CDR2 SVGAGI. The DNA for the CDR3 is TGTGCCAGCAAAGTGGGCGTGAACACTGAAGCTTTCTTT. It encodes CASKVGVNTEAFF.

The chain couples TRBV29-1 to TRBJ1-1; D possibly corresponds to TRBD1 (5 bases). Per germline, CDR1 SQVTM and CDR2 ANQGSEA. V shed 1 base and J shed 4 bases, with 7 bases lying between them. CDR3 length equals 12 residues. For the CDR3, the DNA is TGCAGCGTTGAAGGCGGGGGCACTGAAGCTTTCTTT. Its protein is CSVEGGGTEAFF.

V gene TRBV7-2 combines with J gene TRBJ2-7; D perhaps matches TRBD2 (5 bases). The CDR3 contains 13 residues. CDR1 is SGHTA, CDR2 FQGNSA, per germline. V lost 3 bases and J 3 bases, leaving 9 bases between the germline ends. The CDR3 DNA sequence: TGTGCCAGCAGCTTCCTTACTAGCTACGAGCAGTACTTC. This gives the protein CASSFLTSYEQYF.

The chain joins TRBV4-2 to TRBJ2-1; 9 bases are a match to TRBD1. V lost 0 bases to trimming and J lost 2 bases; unmatched junction nucleotides: 2. Germline assignment: CDR1 LGHNA and CDR2 YNFKEQ. The CDR3 covers 16 residues. CDR3 sequence (DNA): TGTGCCAGCAGCCAAGACGGGGACAGGGCCTACAATGAGCAGTTCTTC. This translates into CASSQDGDRAYNEQFF.

V usage is TRBV4-1 and J usage is TRBJ2-1, with 12 bases lining up with TRBD2. The CDR3 is 17 amino acids. The V gene end was trimmed by 0 bases and the J gene end by 7 bases; junction bases not matched to a gene: 7. Germline V gives CDR1 MGHRA, CDR2 YSYEKL. The CDR3 DNA is TGCGCCAGCAGCCAAGAGTCCTATACTAGCGGGAGGAATGAGCAGTTCTTC. This gives the protein CASSQESYTSGRNEQFF.

V and J are TRBV5-6 and TRBJ2-7; D might be TRBD1 (5 bases). The germline V gene has CDR1 SGHDT and CDR2 YYEEEE. This CDR3 region has 13 residues. V was pared by 6 bases and J by 0 bases, with 10 bases between. CDR3 DNA sequence: TGTGCCAGCAAAGGGGCACACTCCTACGAGCAGTACTTC. This sequence encodes CASKGAHSYEQYF.

The chain combines TRBV9 with TRBJ2-2; TRBD1 matches at 7 bases. Germline-derived CDR1 and CDR2 are SGDLS and YYNGEE. The CDR3 loop spans 16 amino acids. Germline trimming cut 4 bases from V and 4 bases from J; bases unmatched to any gene: 10. CDR3 residues: CASSPRKGAGTGELFF. Here the CDR3 DNA reads TGTGCCAGCAGCCCGAGGAAGGGGGCGGGCACCGGGGAGCTGTTTTTT.

The chain joins TRBV9 to TRBJ2-3, with 7 bases lining up with TRBD2. The CDR3 extends over 14 amino acids. Germline V gene data show CDR1 as SGDLS and CDR2 as YYNGEE. The V and J ends lost 3 bases and 6 bases, in that order; junction bases with no gene match: 7. CDR3 bases: TGTGCCAGCAGCGGGGGGGAGGGCCACGATACGCAGTATTTT. Its translation is CASSGGEGHDTQYF.

J is TRBJ1-2 and V is TRBV9; D unresolved. The CDR3 sequence is 13 residues long. Per the germline V gene, CDR1 is SGDLS and CDR2 is YYNGEE. Trimming removed 1 base at V and 4 bases at J, with 8 bases between. CDR3 loop: CASSVSDFYGYTF. The CDR3 coding sequence is TGTGCCAGCAGCGTATCAGATTTCTATGGCTACACCTTC.

This chain joins TRBV7-9 and TRBJ2-1, with D possibly TRBD1 on 5 matching bases. The CDR3 extends over 12 amino acids. V was pared by 2 bases and J by 9 bases, with 8 bases between. Germline V gene sequence: CDR1 SEHNR, CDR2 FQNEAQ (reference sequence). CDR3 DNA: TGTGCCAGCAGCTTATCCCAGGGTGAGCAGTTCTTC. Its translation is CASSLSQGEQFF. The full variable domain, with the rest looked up from reference TRBV7-9 and TRBJ2-1, is DTGVSQNPRHKITKRGQNVTFRCDPISEHNRLYWYRQTLGQGPEFLTYFQNEAQLEKSRLLSDRFSAERPKGSFSTLEIQRTEQGDSAMYLCASSLSQGEQFFGPGTRLTVL.

This chain connects TRBV11-3 to TRBJ2-7, with D possibly being TRBD2 (6 bases). Trimming removed 5 bases at V and 4 bases at J, with 18 bases between. The germline V gene has CDR1 SGHNT and CDR2 YENEEA. The CDR3 covers 15 residues. The CDR3 nucleotides read TGTGCCAGCAGCCCGGGGGTGGGGTTTTCATACGAGCAGTACTTC. Protein sequence: CASSPGVGFSYEQYF.

The J gene is TRBJ2-5, the V gene TRBV11-2; 8 nucleotides align to TRBD1. Unmatched junction bases numbered 3, after V lost 5 bases and J lost 1 base. The length of the CDR3 is 14 residues. Germline V gives CDR1 SGHAT, CDR2 FQNNGV. CDR3 bases: TGTGCCAGCAGCATACAGGGGGTCCAAGAGACCCAGTACTTC. Residues: CASSIQGVQETQYF. Full variable domain (rest looked up from reference TRBV11-2 and TRBJ2-5): EAGVAQSPRYKIIEKRQSVAFWCNPISGHATLYWYQQILGQGPKLLIQFQNNGVVDDSQLPKDRFSAERLKGVDSTLKIQPAKLEDSAVYLCASSIQGVQETQYFGPGTRLLVL.

The CDR3 nucleotides read TGTGCCAGCAGCTTATACAGGGGCTTAGCCAAAAACATTCAGTACTTC. It yields the protein CASSLYRGLAKNIQYF. The chain couples TRBV5-4 to TRBJ2-4, with 7 bases matching TRBD1. The V gene's germline CDR1 is SGHNT and CDR2 YYREEE (reference sequence). V was clipped by 2 bases and J by 0 bases; unmatched bases: 5. This CDR3 has 16 amino acids.

This chain connects TRBV6-6 to TRBJ2-7, with D possibly TRBD1 on 6 matching bases. CDR3 length equals 16 residues. In germline, CDR1 is MNHNY, CDR2 SVGAGI (reference sequence). V gave up 8 bases and J gave up 3 bases, with 23 bases separating them. CDR3 DNA: TGTGCCAGCGGCTGGACAGCGGAGAGCCTCAACTACGAGCAGTACTTC. Amino acids: CASGWTAESLNYEQYF.

The CDR3 region is CASSALARDGNYEQYF. The CDR3 DNA reads TGTGCCAGCAGCGCCTTAGCCAGAGATGGAAACTACGAGCAGTACTTC. The rearrangement joins TRBV21-1 to TRBJ2-7; the listed D gene, TRBD2, was not tested against the DNA. TRBV21-1 is classified as a pseudogene. The CDR3 consists of 16 residues.

The rearrangement joins TRBV7-2 to TRBJ2-1, with 11 bases lining up with TRBD2. Germline values: CDR1 SGHTA, CDR2 FQGNSA. The CDR3 extends over 15 amino acids. Germline trimming cut 4 bases from V and 7 bases from J; bases unmatched to any gene: 6. The CDR3 DNA reads TGTGCCAGCAGCTCTAGCGGGAGGCCCCCAAATGAGCAGTTCTTC. It is translated as CASSSSGRPPNEQFF.

The chain combines TRBV4-3 with TRBJ2-3; maybe TRBD2 (5 bases). The V and J ends lost 0 bases and 5 bases respectively, with 9 bases between them. Germline values: CDR1 LGHNA, CDR2 YSLEER. This CDR3 comprises 14 residues. Here the CDR3 reads CASSQEGDGDTQYF. The CDR3 DNA reads TGCGCCAGCAGCCAAGAGGGAGATGGAGATACGCAGTATTTT.

This chain connects TRBV4-1 to TRBJ1-2; 7 bases align to TRBD1. This CDR3 comprises 18 residues. Germline V gene lookup returns CDR1 MGHRA and CDR2 YSYEKL. Trimming removed 1 base from V and 8 bases from J; junction bases left unmatched: 19. The CDR3 region is CASSQGAPPDRVQLGYTF. The CDR3 DNA follows: TGCGCCAGCAGCCAAGGCGCCCCACCTGACAGGGTCCAGCTCGGCTACACCTTC.

The chain is built from TRBV11-3 and TRBJ2-7; 8 bases line up with TRBD2. CDR1 is SGHNT and CDR2 is YENEEA in the germline V gene. The CDR3 extends over 17 amino acids. Trimming cost V 4 bases and J 3 bases; bases outside gene matches: 14. CDR3 sequence reads: CASSSYNRLAGLYEQYF. The CDR3, as DNA: TGTGCCAGCAGCTCCTACAACCGGCTAGCGGGTCTCTACGAGCAGTACTTC.